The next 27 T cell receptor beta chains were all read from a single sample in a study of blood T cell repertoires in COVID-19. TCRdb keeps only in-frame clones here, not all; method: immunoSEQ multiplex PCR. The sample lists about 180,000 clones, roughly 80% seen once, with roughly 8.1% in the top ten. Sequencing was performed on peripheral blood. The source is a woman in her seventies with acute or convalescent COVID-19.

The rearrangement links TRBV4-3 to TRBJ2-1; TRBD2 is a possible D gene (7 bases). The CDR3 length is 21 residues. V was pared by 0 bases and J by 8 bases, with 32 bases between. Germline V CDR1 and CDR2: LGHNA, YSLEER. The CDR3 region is CASSQEYRLLGLGGEVDEQFF. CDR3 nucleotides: TGCGCCAGCAGCCAAGAATACCGGTTATTGGGGTTAGGGGGGGAAGTGGATGAGCAGTTCTTC.

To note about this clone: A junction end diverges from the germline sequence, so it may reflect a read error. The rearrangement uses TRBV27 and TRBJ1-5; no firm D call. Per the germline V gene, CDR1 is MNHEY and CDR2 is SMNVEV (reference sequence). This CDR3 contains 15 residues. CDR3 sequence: CASSLTIEGGSPRYF. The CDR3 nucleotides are TGTGCCAGCAGTTTAACAATTGAAGGCGGGAGCCCCAGGTATTTT.

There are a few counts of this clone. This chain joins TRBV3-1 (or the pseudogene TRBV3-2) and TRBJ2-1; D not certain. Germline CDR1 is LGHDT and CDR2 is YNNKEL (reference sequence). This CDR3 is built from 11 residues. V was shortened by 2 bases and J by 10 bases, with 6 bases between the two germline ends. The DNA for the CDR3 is TGTGCCAGCAGCCAACGAACAGAGCAGTTCTTC. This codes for CASSQRTEQFF.

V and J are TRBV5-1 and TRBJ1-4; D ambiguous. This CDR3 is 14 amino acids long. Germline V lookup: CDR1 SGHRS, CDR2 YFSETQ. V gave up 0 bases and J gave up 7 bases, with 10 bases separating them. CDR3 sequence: CASSLAGVSEKLFF. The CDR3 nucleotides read TGCGCCAGCAGCTTGGCGGGAGTGAGTGAAAAACTGTTTTTT.

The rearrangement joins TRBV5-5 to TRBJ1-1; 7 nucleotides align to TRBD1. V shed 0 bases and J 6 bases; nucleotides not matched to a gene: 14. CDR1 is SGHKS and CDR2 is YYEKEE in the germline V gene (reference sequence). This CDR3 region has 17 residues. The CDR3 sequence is CASSLVEGASITSEAFF. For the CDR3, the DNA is TGTGCCAGCAGCTTGGTGGAGGGGGCGTCGATCACCTCTGAAGCTTTCTTT.

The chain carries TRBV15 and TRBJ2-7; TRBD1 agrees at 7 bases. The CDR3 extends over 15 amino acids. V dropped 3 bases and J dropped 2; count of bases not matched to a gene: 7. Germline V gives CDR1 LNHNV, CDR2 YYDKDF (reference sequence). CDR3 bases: TGTGCCACCAGCAGGAAGACAGGGCGTCCCTACGAGCAGTACTTC. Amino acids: CATSRKTGRPYEQYF.

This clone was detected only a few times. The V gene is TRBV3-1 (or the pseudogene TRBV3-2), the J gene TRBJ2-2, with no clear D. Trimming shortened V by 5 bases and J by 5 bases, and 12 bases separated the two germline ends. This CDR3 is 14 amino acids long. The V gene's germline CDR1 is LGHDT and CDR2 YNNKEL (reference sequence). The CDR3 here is CASSNRELTGELFF. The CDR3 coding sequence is TGTGCCAGCAGCAACAGAGAGTTGACCGGGGAGCTGTTTTTT.

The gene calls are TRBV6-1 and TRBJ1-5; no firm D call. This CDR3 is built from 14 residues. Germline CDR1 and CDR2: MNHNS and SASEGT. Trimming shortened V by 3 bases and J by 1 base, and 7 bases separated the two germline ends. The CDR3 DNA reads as TGTGCCAGCAGTGAGTCCGGGAGCAATCAGCCCCAGCATTTT. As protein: CASSESGSNQPQHF.

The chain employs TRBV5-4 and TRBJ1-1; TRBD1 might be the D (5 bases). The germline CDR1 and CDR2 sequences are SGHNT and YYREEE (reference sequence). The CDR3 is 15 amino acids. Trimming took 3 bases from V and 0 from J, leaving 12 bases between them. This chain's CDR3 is CASSSRTRMNTEAFF. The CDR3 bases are TGTGCCAGCAGCTCACGGACACGGATGAACACTGAAGCTTTCTTT.

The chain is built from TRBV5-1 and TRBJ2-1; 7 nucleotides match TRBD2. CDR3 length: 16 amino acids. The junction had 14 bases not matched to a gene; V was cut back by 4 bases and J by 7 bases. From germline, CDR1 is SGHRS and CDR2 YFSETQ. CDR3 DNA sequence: TGCGCCAGCAGCGCCGCTGGGACTATCCTCGCTAATGAGCAGTTCTTC. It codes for CASSAAGTILANEQFF.

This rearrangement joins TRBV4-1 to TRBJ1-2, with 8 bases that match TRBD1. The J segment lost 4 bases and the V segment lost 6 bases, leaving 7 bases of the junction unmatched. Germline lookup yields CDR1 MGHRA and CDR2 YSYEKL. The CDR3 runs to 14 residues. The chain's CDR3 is CASRKQGGGYGYTF. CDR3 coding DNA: TGCGCCAGCAGGAAACAGGGGGGTGGCTATGGCTACACCTTC.

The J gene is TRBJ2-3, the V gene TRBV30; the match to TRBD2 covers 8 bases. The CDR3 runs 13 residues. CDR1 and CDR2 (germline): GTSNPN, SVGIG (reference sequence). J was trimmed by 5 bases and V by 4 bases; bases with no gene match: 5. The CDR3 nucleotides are TGTGCCTGGACGGGAGGGATTCTAGATACGCAGTATTTT. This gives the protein CAWTGGILDTQYF.

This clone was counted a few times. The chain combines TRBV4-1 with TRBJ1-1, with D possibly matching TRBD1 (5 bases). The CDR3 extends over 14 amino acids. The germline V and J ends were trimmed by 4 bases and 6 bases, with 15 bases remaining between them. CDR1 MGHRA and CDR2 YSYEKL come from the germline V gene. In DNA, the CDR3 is TGCGCCAGCAGCCTTCACACAGGTTTCGCTGAAGCTTTCTTT. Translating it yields CASSLHTGFAEAFF.

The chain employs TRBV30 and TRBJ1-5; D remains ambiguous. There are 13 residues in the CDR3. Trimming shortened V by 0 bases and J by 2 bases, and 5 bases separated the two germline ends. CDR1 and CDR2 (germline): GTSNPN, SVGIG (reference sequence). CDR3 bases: TGTGCCTGGAGTGTACACCGCAATCAGCCCCAGCATTTT. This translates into CAWSVHRNQPQHF.

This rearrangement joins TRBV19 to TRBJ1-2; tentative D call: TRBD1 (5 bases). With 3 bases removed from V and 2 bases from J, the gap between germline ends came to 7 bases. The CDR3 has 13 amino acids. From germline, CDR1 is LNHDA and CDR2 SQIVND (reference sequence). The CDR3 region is CASSIRVNYGYTF. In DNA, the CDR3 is TGTGCCAGTAGTATCAGGGTGAACTATGGCTACACCTTC. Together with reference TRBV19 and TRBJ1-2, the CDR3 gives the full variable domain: DGGITQSPKYLFRKEGQNVTLSCEQNLNHDAMYWYRQDPGQGLRLIYYSQIVNDFQKGDIAEGYSVSREKKESFPLTVTSAQKNPTAFYLCASSIRVNYGYTFGSGTRLTVV.

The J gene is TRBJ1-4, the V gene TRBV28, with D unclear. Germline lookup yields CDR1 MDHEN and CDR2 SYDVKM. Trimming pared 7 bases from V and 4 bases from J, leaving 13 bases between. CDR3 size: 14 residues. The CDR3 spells CASNRAGNNEKLFF. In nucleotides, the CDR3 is TGTGCCAGCAACCGTGCGGGAAATAATGAAAAACTGTTTTTT. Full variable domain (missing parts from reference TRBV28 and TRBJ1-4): DVKVTQSSRYLVKRTGEKVFLECVQDMDHENMFWYRQDPGLGLRLIYFSYDVKMKEKGDIPEGYSVSREKKERFSLILESASTNQTSMYLCASNRAGNNEKLFFGSGTQLSVL.

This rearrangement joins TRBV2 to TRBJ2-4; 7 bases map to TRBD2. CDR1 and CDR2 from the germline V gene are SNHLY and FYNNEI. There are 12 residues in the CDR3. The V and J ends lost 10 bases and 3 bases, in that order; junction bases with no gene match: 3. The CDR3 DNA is TGTGCCACTGGGGGGGTCAAAAACATTCAGTACTTC. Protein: CATGGVKNIQYF.

In nucleotides, the CDR3 is TGTGCCAGCAGCTTAGCGGTGGGGCCAGCCAATAATTCACCCCTCCACTTT. Translating gives CASSLAVGPANNSPLHF. The rearrangement links TRBV7-2 to TRBJ1-6; tentatively, D is TRBD1 (5 bases). This CDR3 comprises 17 residues. Trimming removed 0 bases from V and 5 bases from J, with 14 bases in between. Germline-derived CDR1 and CDR2 are SGHTA and FQGNSA.

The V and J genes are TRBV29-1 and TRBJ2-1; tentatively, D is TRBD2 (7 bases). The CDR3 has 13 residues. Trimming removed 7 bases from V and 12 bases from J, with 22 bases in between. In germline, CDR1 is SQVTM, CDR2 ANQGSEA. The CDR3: CSALTRGGGVQFF. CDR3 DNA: TGCAGCGCCCTAACCAGGGGAGGGGGTGTGCAGTTCTTC.

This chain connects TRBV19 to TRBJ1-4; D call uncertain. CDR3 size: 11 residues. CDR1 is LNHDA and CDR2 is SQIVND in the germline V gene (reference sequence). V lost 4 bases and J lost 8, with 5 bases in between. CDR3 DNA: TGTGCCAGTAGTAGTTTAGAAAAACTGTTTTTT. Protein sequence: CASSSLEKLFF. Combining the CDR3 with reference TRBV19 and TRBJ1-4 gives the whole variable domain DGGITQSPKYLFRKEGQNVTLSCEQNLNHDAMYWYRQDPGQGLRLIYYSQIVNDFQKGDIAEGYSVSREKKESFPLTVTSAQKNPTAFYLCASSSLEKLFFGSGTQLSVL.

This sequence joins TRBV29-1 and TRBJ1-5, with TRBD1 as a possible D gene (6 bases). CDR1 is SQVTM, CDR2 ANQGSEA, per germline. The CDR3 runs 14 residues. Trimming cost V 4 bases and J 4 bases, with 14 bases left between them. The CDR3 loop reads CSVVVQGPNQPQHF. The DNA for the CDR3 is TGCAGCGTTGTGGTACAGGGCCCGAATCAGCCCCAGCATTTT.

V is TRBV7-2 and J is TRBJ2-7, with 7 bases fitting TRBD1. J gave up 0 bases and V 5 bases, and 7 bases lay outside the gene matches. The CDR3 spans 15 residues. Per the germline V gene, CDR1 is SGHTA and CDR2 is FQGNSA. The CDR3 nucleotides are TGTGCCAGCAGCGCCTCCGGGACAGTCTCCTACGAGCAGTACTTC. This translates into CASSASGTVSYEQYF.

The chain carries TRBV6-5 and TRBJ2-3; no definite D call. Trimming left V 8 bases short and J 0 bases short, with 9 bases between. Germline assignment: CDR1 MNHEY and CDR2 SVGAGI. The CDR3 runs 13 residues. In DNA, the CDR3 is TGTGCCAGCCAAACCTATAGCACAGATACGCAGTATTTT. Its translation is CASQTYSTDTQYF.

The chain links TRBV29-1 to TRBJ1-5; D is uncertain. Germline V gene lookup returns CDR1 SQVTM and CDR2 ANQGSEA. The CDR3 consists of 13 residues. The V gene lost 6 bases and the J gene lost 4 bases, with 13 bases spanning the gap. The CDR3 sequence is CSVSSGLNQPQHF. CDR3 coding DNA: TGCAGCGTCTCTTCAGGATTGAATCAGCCCCAGCATTTT.

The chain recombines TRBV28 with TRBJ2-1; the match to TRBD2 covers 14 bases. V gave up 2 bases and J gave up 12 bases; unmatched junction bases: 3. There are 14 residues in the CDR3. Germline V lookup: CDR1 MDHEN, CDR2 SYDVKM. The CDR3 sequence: CASSLGTSGGRQFF. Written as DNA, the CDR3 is TGTGCCAGCAGTTTAGGGACTAGCGGGGGACGGCAGTTCTTC.

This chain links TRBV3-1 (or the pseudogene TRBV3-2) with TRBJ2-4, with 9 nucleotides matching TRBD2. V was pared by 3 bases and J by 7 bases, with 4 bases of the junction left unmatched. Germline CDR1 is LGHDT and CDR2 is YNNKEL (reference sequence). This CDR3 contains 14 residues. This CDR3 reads CASSQAGGQNIQYF. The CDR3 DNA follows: TGTGCCAGCAGCCAGGCGGGGGGGCAGAACATTCAGTACTTC.

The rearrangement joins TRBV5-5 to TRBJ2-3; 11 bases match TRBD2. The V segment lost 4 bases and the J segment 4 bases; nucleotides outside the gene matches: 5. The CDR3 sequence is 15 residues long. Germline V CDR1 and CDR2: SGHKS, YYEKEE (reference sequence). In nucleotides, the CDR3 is TGTGCCAGCAGCACCACACTAGCGGGGGCAGATACGCAGTATTTT. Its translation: CASSTTLAGADTQYF.